This T cell receptor beta chain is from a study of read filtering for tumor transcriptome and immune sequencing. Overall study: Among patients, approximately 17 were male and more than 12 female, aged 47 to 80 (mean around 61). IR-seq gave about 3.5 to 11 million TCR reads per sample; RNA-seq gave roughly 80 to 1273. By R-ISS, stages I, II and III held approximately 8, 16 and 7 patients. Study-wide findings and caveats: Even smaller IR-seq throughput identified most shared clonotypes.

This clonotype was counted ten times or more. What it binds is not known. Molecular barcoded adaptors covering alpha/delta and beta/gamma chains were used on around 370 ng RNA. From the reads, TCRdb called clonotypes with MiXCR, one entry per CDR3 protein. The sample lists around 130,000 distinct CDR3 sequences, around 13% occurring once. The source material was a population of CD138-negative cells sorted from bone marrow. This clonotype was sampled from a donor over 35 with multiple myeloma.

The CDR3 loop is CASGMTGGGRNEQFF. CDR3 nucleotide sequence: TGCGCCAGCGGAATGACAGGGGGCGGTCGGAATGAGCAGTTCTTC. The chain joins TRBV5-1 to TRBJ2-1, with 10 positions matching TRBD1. With 7 bases clipped from V and 7 bases from J, the junction kept 11 bases outside the gene matches. Germline CDR1 reads SGHRS; CDR2 reads YFSETQ. The CDR3 runs 15 residues.